Described below is a single T cell receptor beta chain sequence and its context. Construction of the TCRbeta library involved unique molecular identifiers. A single record per CDR3 protein comes from TCRdb applying MiXCR to the PCR reads. The table records hundreds of thousands of distinct CDR3 sequences, 10% of them present only once. The data were obtained in a study of T-cell reconstitution after alpha-beta-depleted transplantation in children. With 3 bases clipped from V and 2 bases from J, the junction kept 4 bases outside the gene matches. Germline CDR1 is MDHEN and CDR2 is SYDVKM. The CDR3 loop spans 16 amino acids.

The receptor was isolated from a boy less than two years old with acute myeloid leukemia, due to receive a stem cell transplant. The chain uses TRBV28 and TRBJ2-6, with TRBD1 identical over 7 bases. Sequencing used PBMCs, obtained before TCRalphabeta/CD19-depleted stem cell transplant. The CDR3: CASSFYRGTGANVLTF. In DNA, the CDR3 is TGTGCCAGCAGTTTTTACAGGGGAACTGGGGCCAACGTCCTGACTTTC.